These 26 T cell receptor beta chains came from one sample sequenced in a study of blood T cell repertoires in COVID-19. Produced via immunoSEQ multiplex PCR; TCRdb's table is partial and in-frame only. The data show around 480,000 clones, about 85% seen once. Sequenced material: PBMCs or T cells enriched from blood (not recorded which). The receptors originated from a woman under 30 who had recovered from COVID-19.

V is TRBV29-1 and J is TRBJ1-1; no firm D call. The germline V gene encodes CDR1 SQVTM and CDR2 ANQGSEA. The CDR3 extends over 12 amino acids. V lost 3 bases and J lost 4, with 9 bases in between. Written as DNA, the CDR3 is TGCAGCGTTGAGAGAGAGGGCACTGAAGCTTTCTTT. Translation: CSVEREGTEAFF.

The chain combines TRBV5-8 with TRBJ1-2; D uncertain. The CDR3 runs to 14 residues. Germline V gene lookup returns CDR1 SGHTS and CDR2 YDEGEE. Trimming took 0 bases from V and 1 from J, leaving 7 bases between them. The CDR3, as DNA: TGTGCCAGCAGCTTGGCGGGTGATAACTATGGCTACACCTTC. This gives the protein CASSLAGDNYGYTF.

In this sample, this clone turned up once. The V call is TRBV18, the J call TRBJ1-6; D possibly corresponds to TRBD1 (6 bases). CDR3 length: 16 residues. Germline V gene sequence: CDR1 KGHSH, CDR2 LQKENI. The V gene lost 3 bases and the J gene lost 7 bases, with 16 bases spanning the gap. The CDR3 coding sequence is TGTGCCAGCTCACCTTCGGACAGCAGAAACAATTCACCCCTCCACTTT. Its translation is CASSPSDSRNNSPLHF.

CDR3 amino acids: CASSDRSRNQPQHF. The CDR3 DNA sequence: TGTGCCAGCAGTGACCGGAGTCGGAATCAGCCCCAGCATTTT. The chain employs TRBV2 and TRBJ1-5; no clear D gene. Per the germline V gene, CDR1 is SNHLY and CDR2 is FYNNEI. The CDR3 spans 14 residues. The V end was cut by 3 bases, the J end by 4 bases, with 10 bases between.

The CDR3 spells CASSLVVTAGTQYF. CDR3 DNA sequence: TGTGCCAGCAGCTTAGTAGTGACGGCGGGTACGCAGTATTTT. The chain links TRBV7-9 to TRBJ2-3; D might be TRBD2 (5 bases). V lost 1 base, J lost 8 bases, and 13 bases lay in between. The germline V gene encodes CDR1 SEHNR and CDR2 FQNEAQ (reference sequence). This CDR3 has 14 amino acids.

The chain joins TRBV7-9 to TRBJ1-5; no reliable D call. Germline CDR1 SEHNR, CDR2 FQNEAQ (reference sequence). V lost 2 bases and J 6 bases, leaving 8 bases between the germline ends. The CDR3 length is 13 residues. The CDR3 DNA is TGTGCCAGCAGCTTATACGGAGGTCAGCCCCAGCATTTT. Protein sequence: CASSLYGGQPQHF.

V is TRBV25-1 and J is TRBJ1-1, with TRBD1 as a possible D gene (5 bases). CDR1 MGHDK and CDR2 SYGVNS come from the germline V gene. This CDR3 is built from 13 residues. The germline V and J ends were trimmed by 5 bases and 6 bases, with 13 bases remaining between them. The DNA of the CDR3 is TGTGCCAGCAGTCTCGGGGGGTGGGCTGAAGCTTTCTTT. Its translation is CASSLGGWAEAFF.

This rearrangement joins TRBV5-1 to TRBJ2-7; 9 bases are a match to TRBD1. There are 15 residues in the CDR3. J gave up 2 bases and V 4 bases, and 7 bases lay outside the gene matches. Germline V lookup: CDR1 SGHRS, CDR2 YFSETQ. In nucleotides, the CDR3 is TGCGCCAGCAGCAACGGACAGGGGAAGACCTACGAGCAGTACTTC. It specifies CASSNGQGKTYEQYF.

A word on this clone: Other nucleotide sequences from this sample produce the same CDR3. This chain uses TRBV24-1 with TRBJ1-2; 10 bases agree with TRBD1. The CDR3 is 13 amino acids. Germline CDR1 and CDR2: KGHDR and SFDVKD. The V and J ends lost 3 bases and 8 bases, in that order; junction bases with no gene match: 2. The CDR3 sequence is CATSDGTGDGYTF. The DNA of the CDR3 is TGTGCCACCAGTGATGGGACAGGGGACGGCTACACCTTC.

The V call is TRBV28, the J call TRBJ1-5; 8 bases match TRBD1. Germline loops: CDR1 MDHEN, CDR2 SYDVKM. Losses at the gene ends were 2 bases for V and 5 bases for J; bases not matched to a gene: 5. This CDR3 is built from 15 residues. CDR3 loop: CASSLRQGNHQPQHF. The CDR3 DNA is TGTGCCAGCAGTTTACGACAGGGGAATCATCAGCCCCAGCATTTT.

The J gene is TRBJ1-2, the V gene TRBV20-1; D is unresolved. Between the trimmed V and J ends, which lost 6 bases and 3 bases, there was a span of 8 bases. This CDR3 has 11 residues. Germline-derived CDR1 and CDR2 are DFQATT and SNEGSKA (reference sequence). In nucleotides, the CDR3 is TGCAGTGCCGGAGGAGACTATGGCTACACCTTC. Its translation: CSAGGDYGYTF.

V gene TRBV7-2 combines with J gene TRBJ2-1; a weak D match, TRBD1 (6 bases). The CDR3 sequence is 15 residues long. Germline V gene sequence: CDR1 SGHTA, CDR2 FQGNSA. Trimming pared 1 base from V and 7 bases from J, leaving 14 bases between. The DNA of the CDR3 is TGTGCCAGCAGCTTAGGTCAGGGGTCGGGGAATGAGCAGTTCTTC. It is translated as CASSLGQGSGNEQFF.

Here the CDR3 reads CASRESNQPQHF. The CDR3 bases are TGTGCCAGCCGAGAGAGCAATCAGCCCCAGCATTTT. The rearrangement uses TRBV28 and TRBJ1-5; D uncertain. The CDR3 loop spans 12 amino acids. The germline gives CDR1 MDHEN, CDR2 SYDVKM. The germline V and J ends were trimmed by 8 bases and 1 base, with 6 bases remaining between them.

This sequence joins TRBV5-1 and TRBJ1-2, with D tentatively TRBD1 (6 bases). The germline gives CDR1 SGHRS, CDR2 YFSETQ. V shed 0 bases and J shed 8 bases, with 14 bases lying between them. The CDR3 spans 14 residues. The CDR3 here is CASSLDRVSGGYTF. CDR3 coding DNA: TGCGCCAGCAGCTTGGACAGGGTGTCCGGAGGCTACACCTTC.

A word on this clone: The junction and the germline gene differ at one end; a read error may be behind it. The rearrangement links TRBV5-8 to TRBJ2-7; tentatively, D is TRBD2 (5 bases). CDR1 and CDR2 (germline): SGHTS, YDEGEE. This CDR3 has 10 amino acids. CDR3 bases: TGTGCCAGCAGCTTCGGGAAGGTCGCCTTC. This encodes CASSFGKVAF.

This chain links TRBV12-3 or TRBV12-4 with TRBJ1-2; D gene unclear. Trimming cost V 9 bases and J 5 bases, with 13 bases left between them. This CDR3 has 12 residues. The CDR3 DNA is TGTGCCAGTTCCTTTAGGAGGTATGGCTACACCTTC. Translation gives CASSFRRYGYTF.

In this sample, this clone turned up once. The chain recombines TRBV5-1 with TRBJ2-5; 7 nucleotides align to TRBD1. Germline loops: CDR1 SGHRS, CDR2 YFSETQ. The CDR3 is made up of 14 amino acids. The V segment lost 0 bases and the J segment 5 bases; nucleotides outside the gene matches: 4. The CDR3 region is CASSLEGGLETQYF. The CDR3 DNA reads as TGCGCCAGCAGCTTGGAAGGGGGCCTGGAGACCCAGTACTTC. Based on the CDR3 plus reference TRBV5-1 and TRBJ2-5, the full variable domain is KAGVTQTPRYLIKTRGQQVTLSCSPISGHRSVSWYQQTPGQGLQFLFEYFSETQRNKGNFPGRFSGRQFSNSRSEMNVSTLELGDSALYLCASSLEGGLETQYFGPGTRLLVL.

A single count supports this clone. V usage is TRBV2 and J usage is TRBJ2-1, with TRBD1 matching 7 bases. V shed 7 bases and J 7 bases; nucleotides not matched to a gene: 10. Germline V CDR1 and CDR2: SNHLY, FYNNEI. The CDR3 consists of 14 residues. The CDR3 DNA reads TGTGCCAGCATTGCACAGGGGTCTTGGAATGAGCAGTTCTTC. Translating it yields CASIAQGSWNEQFF.

This clone was observed a single time. The rearrangement joins TRBV5-8 to TRBJ1-2; 7 bases are a match to TRBD1. The CDR3 has 14 residues. With 6 bases clipped from V and 5 bases from J, the junction kept 10 bases outside the gene matches. Germline CDR1 is SGHTS and CDR2 is YDEGEE. In nucleotides, the CDR3 is TGTGCCAGCAACCCCCAGGGGGTTTGGTATGGCTACACCTTC. It encodes CASNPQGVWYGYTF.

V is TRBV28 and J is TRBJ2-7; 11 bases agree with TRBD1. The germline V gene has CDR1 MDHEN and CDR2 SYDVKM. J lost 6 bases, V lost 7 bases, and 5 bases had no gene match. This CDR3 has 13 amino acids. CDR3 sequence (DNA): TGTGCCAGCATGGGGGGACAGGGGGGCGAGCAGTACTTC. It is translated as CASMGGQGGEQYF.

V and J are TRBV19 and TRBJ2-7, with 9 bases aligning to TRBD1. The CDR3 contains 16 residues. V lost 4 bases, J lost 2 bases, and 9 bases stayed unmatched. CDR1 and CDR2 (germline): LNHDA, SQIVND (reference sequence). CDR3 sequence reads: CASSTQGQGGPYEQYF. The CDR3 DNA is TGTGCCAGTAGTACCCAGGGACAGGGTGGTCCCTACGAGCAGTACTTC.

Written as DNA, the CDR3 is TGTGCCAGCAGTTTCCTGGGACAGGGACGAAGTATCTATGGCTACACCTTC. Protein: CASSFLGQGRSIYGYTF. The chain has TRBV27 and TRBJ1-2, with TRBD1 identical over 9 bases. The germline gives CDR1 MNHEY, CDR2 SMNVEV (reference sequence). This CDR3 spans 17 amino acids. V shed 3 bases, J shed 4 bases, and the junction held 12 bases outside the gene matches.

The V gene is TRBV5-5, the J gene TRBJ1-4; D unclear. V lost 4 bases and J lost 0, with 7 bases in between. Germline V lookup: CDR1 SGHKS, CDR2 YYEKEE (reference sequence). This CDR3 has 14 residues. The CDR3 DNA is TGTGCCAGCAGCCCCGCGGCAACTAATGAAAAACTGTTTTTT. Its translation is CASSPAATNEKLFF.

The V gene is TRBV9, the J gene TRBJ1-2, with 8 bases aligning to TRBD1. V was clipped by 4 bases and J by 2 bases; unmatched bases: 7. In germline, CDR1 is SGDLS, CDR2 YYNGEE. This CDR3 is built from 15 residues. Here the CDR3 reads CASSPTDRENYGYTF. CDR3 DNA: TGTGCCAGCAGCCCCACGGACAGGGAAAACTATGGCTACACCTTC.

CDR3 residues: CASSFDPEGNQPQHF. The CDR3 coding sequence is TGTGCCAGCAGCTTCGACCCAGAGGGCAATCAGCCCCAGCATTTT. The rearrangement joins TRBV5-5 to TRBJ1-5; D remains unclear. The CDR3 runs to 15 residues. Germline CDR1 is SGHKS and CDR2 is YYEKEE (reference sequence). V lost 2 bases, J lost 2 bases, and 11 bases lay in between.

The gene calls are TRBV2 and TRBJ1-2, with D tentatively TRBD1 (6 bases). The CDR3 extends over 16 amino acids. The V gene lost 7 bases and the J gene lost 4 bases, with 22 bases spanning the gap. Germline CDR1 and CDR2: SNHLY and FYNNEI. The chain's CDR3 is CASTRLWTAGPYGYTF. The CDR3 coding sequence is TGTGCCAGCACCCGGCTTTGGACAGCCGGCCCCTATGGCTACACCTTC.